A single sample is the source of the 26 T cell receptor beta chains below, sequenced in a study of tumor-infiltrating lymphocytes in localized non-small cell lung cancer. This table comes from immunoSEQ multiplex PCR, and its TCRdb copy is limited to in-frame clones, with some not included. The sample yields 14,000 to 15,000 clones, around 81% seen once. The sequenced sample consisted of lung tumor tissue. These TCRs come from a human donor with non-small cell lung cancer.

This CDR3 reads CASSQLRGDLYEQYF. The CDR3 DNA is TGCGCCAGCAGCCAACTCCGGGGCGATCTCTACGAGCAGTACTTC. The rearrangement links TRBV4-3 to TRBJ2-7; either TRBD1 or TRBD2 may supply D (5 bases each). Trimming cost V 2 bases and J 3 bases, with 14 bases left between them. The germline V gene has CDR1 LGHNA and CDR2 YSLEER. This CDR3 has 15 residues.

This clone has just a few counts. The chain uses TRBV6-1 and TRBJ1-4; weak D call: TRBD1 (6 bases). CDR3 length: 15 residues. From germline, CDR1 is MNHNS and CDR2 SASEGT. V dropped 8 bases and J dropped 5 bases, with 18 bases sitting between them. The CDR3 DNA reads as TGTGCCAGCGAAATGACAGGAGGGGTAAATGAAAAACTGTTTTTT. This translates into CASEMTGGVNEKLFF.

This clone has a single count. The chain links TRBV7-6 to TRBJ2-3; 10 nucleotides line up with TRBD2. Germline V CDR1 and CDR2: SGHVS, FNYEAQ. The CDR3 length is 15 residues. V gave up 1 base and J gave up 6 bases; unmatched junction bases: 4. CDR3 sequence reads: CASSLDPGLADTQYF. Written as DNA, the CDR3 is TGTGCCAGCAGCTTAGATCCGGGACTAGCGGATACGCAGTATTTT. The complete variable domain, with remaining parts taken from reference TRBV7-6 and TRBJ2-3, reads GAGVSQSPRYKVTKRGQDVALRCDPISGHVSLYWYRQALGQGPEFLTYFNYEAQQDKSGLPNDRFSAERPEGSISTLTIQRTEQRDSAMYRCASSLDPGLADTQYFGPGTRLTVL.

The gene calls are TRBV27 and TRBJ2-3; D call uncertain. Trimming removed 0 bases from V and 5 bases from J, with 6 bases in between. Germline CDR1 MNHEY, CDR2 SMNVEV (reference sequence). There are 13 residues in the CDR3. The DNA for the CDR3 is TGTGCCAGCAGTTTATCGAACCTAGATACGCAGTATTTT. Encoded protein: CASSLSNLDTQYF.

CDR3 nucleotide sequence: TGTGCCAGTAGTACCGGGACAGGGGGGAAAGACTACACCTTC. Protein: CASSTGTGGKDYTF. The chain has TRBV19 and TRBJ1-2, with 11 bases that match TRBD1. This CDR3 region has 14 residues. Trimming removed 4 bases from V and 10 bases from J; junction bases left unmatched: 8. The germline V gene encodes CDR1 LNHDA and CDR2 SQIVND (reference sequence). Full variable domain (rest looked up from reference TRBV19 and TRBJ1-2): DGGITQSPKYLFRKEGQNVTLSCEQNLNHDAMYWYRQDPGQGLRLIYYSQIVNDFQKGDIAEGYSVSREKKESFPLTVTSAQKNPTAFYLCASSTGTGGKDYTFGSGTRLTVV.

The J gene is TRBJ1-2, the V gene TRBV5-4; D unclear. V was trimmed by 0 bases and J by 6 bases, leaving 9 bases between them. Germline V lookup: CDR1 SGHNT, CDR2 YYREEE (reference sequence). The CDR3 is 13 amino acids. CDR3 in amino acids: CASSLDREDGYTF. The CDR3 bases are TGTGCCAGCAGCTTGGATAGGGAAGATGGCTACACCTTC.

CDR3 nucleotide sequence: TGTGCCAGCAGTGACGAGCCCTACAATGAGCAGTTCTTC. Its protein is CASSDEPYNEQFF. The genes are TRBV6-4 and TRBJ2-1; unclear D gene. Trimming cost V 2 bases and J 2 bases, with 4 bases left between them. The CDR3 covers 13 residues. Germline CDR1 reads MRHNA; CDR2 reads SNTAGT.

The chain joins TRBV4-2 to TRBJ1-4; no definite D call. V was pared by 0 bases and J by 8 bases, with 16 bases between. Germline V gives CDR1 LGHNA, CDR2 YNFKEQ. This CDR3 spans 16 amino acids. The CDR3 bases are TGTGCCAGCAGCCAAGATGGGTCAAGGAGAGAGGAAAAACTGTTTTTT. Residues: CASSQDGSRREEKLFF.

The rearrangement links TRBV6-5 to TRBJ2-7; D unclear. The CDR3 runs 16 residues. CDR1 MNHEY and CDR2 SVGAGI come from the germline V gene. V was pared by 0 bases and J by 0 bases, with 12 bases between. The CDR3 spells CASSYSTPASSYEQYF. Here the CDR3 DNA reads TGTGCCAGCAGTTACTCGACGCCCGCCAGCTCCTACGAGCAGTACTTC.

This clone has a single count. The chain joins TRBV11-3 to TRBJ2-3; D is uncertain. This CDR3 is built from 12 residues. Germline CDR1 reads SGHNT; CDR2 reads YENEEA. V shed 3 bases and J shed 3 bases, with 4 bases lying between them. The CDR3: CASSLRTDTQYF. The CDR3 nucleotides are TGTGCCAGCAGCTTGAGAACAGATACGCAGTATTTT.

The gene calls are TRBV6-5 and TRBJ1-2; 8 nucleotides line up with TRBD1. CDR1 and CDR2 from the germline V gene are MNHEY and SVGAGI. With 5 bases clipped from V and 4 bases from J, the junction kept 3 bases outside the gene matches. The CDR3 is 13 residues long. This chain's CDR3 is CASSETGGYGYTF. In nucleotides, the CDR3 is TGTGCCAGCAGTGAAACAGGGGGCTATGGCTACACCTTC.

The chain carries TRBV18 and TRBJ1-5; 7 bases line up with TRBD1. This CDR3 is built from 17 residues. The germline CDR1 and CDR2 sequences are KGHSH and LQKENI. Trimming took 3 bases from V and 1 from J; bases not matched to a gene: 9. CDR3 coding DNA: TGTGCCAGCTCACCGCGGGACAGCTTGCCAAGCAATCAGCCCCAGCATTTT. Translating gives CASSPRDSLPSNQPQHF.

Points on this clone: The junction and the germline gene differ at one end; a read error may be behind it. The chain recombines TRBV29-1 with TRBJ1-1; 7 nucleotides line up with TRBD1. Germline V gene data show CDR1 as SQVTM and CDR2 as ANQGSEA. This CDR3 has 11 residues. The CDR3 region is CSVELIQGSLF. In nucleotides, the CDR3 is TGCAGCGTTGAATTGATACAGGGGTCTCTCTTT.

This chain joins TRBV9 and TRBJ1-2; no clear D. With 4 bases removed from V and 3 bases from J, the gap between germline ends came to 13 bases. The CDR3 sequence is 14 residues long. Germline V gene data show CDR1 as SGDLS and CDR2 as YYNGEE. The CDR3 DNA reads TGTGCCAGCAGCCATGCCTCACTGGACTATGGCTACACCTTC. Protein product: CASSHASLDYGYTF.

CDR3 nucleotide sequence: TGTGCCAGCAGCCGGGACCATAATGAAAAACTGTTTTTT. This codes for CASSRDHNEKLFF. The J gene is TRBJ1-4, the V gene TRBV2; tentatively, D is TRBD1 (5 bases). Deletions cut 6 bases from V and 4 bases from J, with 9 bases between. The length of the CDR3 is 13 residues. CDR1 and CDR2 from the germline V gene are SNHLY and FYNNEI.

By sample share, this clone is medium-sized (0.01 to 0.1%). The chain carries TRBV11-3 and TRBJ1-2; D gene unclear. V shed 5 bases and J shed 1 base, with 11 bases lying between them. CDR3 length equals 14 residues. CDR1 is SGHNT, CDR2 YENEEA, per germline. This chain's CDR3 is CASSPRGGNYGYTF. As DNA, the CDR3 is TGTGCCAGCAGCCCCCGCGGCGGTAACTATGGCTACACCTTC.

V gene TRBV19 combines with J gene TRBJ1-5; D is possibly TRBD1 (6 bases). Per germline, CDR1 LNHDA and CDR2 SQIVND (reference sequence). This CDR3 comprises 15 residues. Trimming stripped 0 bases from V and 1 base from J, with 7 bases between. For the CDR3, the DNA is TGTGCCAGTAGTATAGATCAGGGGAGCAATCAGCCCCAGCATTTT. Its translation: CASSIDQGSNQPQHF.

CDR3 loop: CASTFTGNYGYTF. As DNA, the CDR3 is TGTGCCAGCACTTTCACGGGGAACTATGGCTACACCTTC. V is TRBV9 and J is TRBJ1-2; no firm D call. V was clipped by 6 bases and J by 2 bases, with 11 bases between them. CDR3 size: 13 residues. CDR1 SGDLS and CDR2 YYNGEE come from the germline V gene. Full variable domain (outside the CDR3, taken from reference TRBV9 and TRBJ1-2): DSGVTQTPKHLITATGQRVTLRCSPRSGDLSVYWYQQSLDQGLQFLIQYYNGEERAKGNILERFSAQQFPDLHSELNLSSLELGDSALYFCASTFTGNYGYTFGSGTRLTVV.

CDR3 region: CASSYSYSSGVYGYTF. The DNA for the CDR3 is TGTGCCAGCAGTTACTCGTATTCCTCGGGGGTTTATGGCTACACCTTC. The chain is built from TRBV6-5 and TRBJ1-2, with D possibly TRBD1 on 5 matching bases. V was trimmed by 0 bases and J by 5 bases, leaving 16 bases between them. Germline values: CDR1 MNHEY, CDR2 SVGAGI. The CDR3 is made up of 16 amino acids.

The chain is built from TRBV12-5 and TRBJ2-2; D may be TRBD1 (5 bases). CDR3 length equals 14 residues. The germline V gene encodes CDR1 LGHNT and CDR2 FRNRAP. V lost 1 base and J lost 6, with 9 bases in between. The CDR3 bases are TGTGCTAGTGGTTTGGAATTGGGGCCCGGGGAGCTGTTTTTT. The encoded protein is CASGLELGPGELFF.

The rearrangement joins TRBV1 to TRBJ2-7; the table gives TRBD2 as D, unverified against the DNA. TRBV1 is classified as a pseudogene. The CDR3 length is 16 residues. The CDR3 DNA follows: TGCACCAGCAGCCGATTTATGGGGACTTTCTCCTACGAGCAGTACTTC. Protein: CTSSRFMGTFSYEQYF.

This chain uses TRBV4-1 with TRBJ2-1, with 7 bases identical to TRBD2. CDR3 length: 19 amino acids. After removal of 0 bases from V and 2 bases from J, the junction contained 13 bases not matched to a gene. Germline loops: CDR1 MGHRA, CDR2 YSYEKL. The CDR3 region is CASSQDSISSGPAYNEQFF. CDR3 nucleotides: TGCGCCAGCAGCCAAGACTCTATATCTAGCGGCCCTGCCTACAATGAGCAGTTCTTC.

The V call is TRBV7-2, the J call TRBJ1-2; D is unclear. CDR3 length: 12 residues. CDR1 is SGHTA and CDR2 is FQGNSA in the germline V gene. The ends were cut back, 5 bases at V and 8 bases at J, with 12 bases in the middle. In nucleotides, the CDR3 is TGTGCCAGCAGCCTCAATGCCAGGGGCTACACCTTC. Amino acids: CASSLNARGYTF.

The chain has TRBV5-1 and TRBJ2-2; 12 nucleotides line up with TRBD2. The ends lost 4 bases at V and 10 bases at J; junction bases unmatched: 8. The germline V gene has CDR1 SGHRS and CDR2 YFSETQ. The CDR3 is 15 amino acids. CDR3 sequence reads: CASSLAGGLIEELFF. The CDR3 DNA reads TGCGCCAGCAGCCTAGCGGGAGGGCTAATCGAGGAGCTGTTTTTT.

The chain uses TRBV5-4 and TRBJ2-7; D gene ambiguous. This CDR3 is 12 amino acids long. CDR1 and CDR2 (germline): SGHNT, YYREEE (reference sequence). Trimming removed 0 bases at V and 6 bases at J, with 7 bases between. CDR3: CASSLDSVEQYF. DNA of the CDR3: TGTGCCAGCAGCTTGGATTCAGTCGAGCAGTACTTC. Full variable domain (missing parts from reference TRBV5-4 and TRBJ2-7): ETGVTQSPTHLIKTRGQQVTLRCSSQSGHNTVSWYQQALGQGPQFIFQYYREEENGRGNFPPRFSGLQFPNYSSELNVNALELDDSALYLCASSLDSVEQYFGPGTRLTVT.

This clone has only a few counts. J is TRBJ2-1 and V is TRBV7-2; 12 bases match TRBD2. V shed 1 base, J shed 6 bases, and the junction held 13 bases outside the gene matches. The CDR3 extends over 19 amino acids. From germline, CDR1 is SGHTA and CDR2 FQGNSA. The DNA for the CDR3 is TGTGCCAGCAGCTTAGAGGGGGCTAGCGGGAGGGTATATGGCAATGAGCAGTTCTTC. This translates into CASSLEGASGRVYGNEQFF.